This TCR beta chain was recorded in a study of early T cells in non-severe SARS-CoV-2 infection. About the study: The input, bulk RNA from unsorted whole blood, was sequenced, and chains were unpaired.

This clonotype was observed many times. Its target is not known. V was shortened by 3 bases and J by 7 bases, with 15 bases between the two germline ends. Germline values: CDR1 MNHEY, CDR2 SMNVEV (reference sequence). The CDR3 sequence is 14 residues long. Broader study findings: The matching step, a VDJdb search, favored anti-spike CD8 responses and missed private and CD4 specificities.

Attached unique molecular identifiers marked individual cDNA molecules. MiXCR, applied by TCRdb to the 5' RACE reads, yields one record per CDR3 protein. Among tens of thousands of distinct CDR3 sequences listed, roughly 5% were seen once. V is TRBV27 and J is TRBJ1-2; TRBD1 is a possible D gene (5 bases). Sample: whole blood. This TCR derives from an adult who was a healthcare worker with PCR-confirmed SARS-CoV-2 infection or an uninfected control (not recorded which). The CDR3: CASSLSTAPSGYTF. As DNA, the CDR3 is TGTGCCAGCAGTTTGTCGACAGCCCCTAGTGGCTACACCTTC.